Following are 32 T cell receptor beta chains from one sample sequenced in a study of CD8 T cells in ankylosing spondylitis. MiXCR, run by TCRdb on the 5' RACE reads, gives a single entry per CDR3 protein. This sample has some 450,000 distinct CDR3 sequences, with roughly 18% found just once. Whole-study findings and limits: Typical of ankylosing spondylitis blood, it appeared, was a TCR beta motif of fewer than ten highly homologous variants.

Antigens of these TCRs are unknown. The sequenced sample was blood, either unsorted or a sorted T cell fraction (not recorded which). These receptors originate from a male donor with ankylosing spondylitis.

This chain connects TRBV5-1 to TRBJ2-3; D unresolved. This CDR3 comprises 16 residues. Trimming cost V 0 bases and J 0 bases, with 11 bases left between them. The germline gives CDR1 SGHRS, CDR2 YFSETQ. CDR3 amino acids: CASSLAVKESTDTQYF. CDR3 nucleotide sequence: TGCGCCAGCAGCTTGGCCGTCAAGGAAAGCACAGATACGCAGTATTTT.

The V call is TRBV5-1, the J call TRBJ2-5, with a possible D match to TRBD2 (5 bases). The germline CDR1 and CDR2 sequences are SGHRS and YFSETQ. V was trimmed by 6 bases and J by 2 bases, leaving 17 bases between them. The CDR3 extends over 15 amino acids. CDR3 region: CASTHGTGIQETQYF. CDR3 sequence (DNA): TGCGCCAGCACCCACGGAACGGGGATACAAGAGACCCAGTACTTC.

This chain uses TRBV6-1 with TRBJ2-3; D perhaps matches TRBD2 (6 bases). Per the germline V gene, CDR1 is MNHNS and CDR2 is SASEGT. The CDR3 totals 15 residues. V was clipped by 5 bases and J by 1 base, with 13 bases between them. CDR3 amino acids: CASSPEGPGTDTQYF. The CDR3 DNA reads TGTGCCAGCAGTCCGGAGGGGCCCGGCACAGATACGCAGTATTTT.

This clonotype was seen repeatedly, ten times or more. The chain's CDR3 is CAINGPVANTIYF. CDR3 bases: TGTGCCATAAACGGCCCGGTTGCGAACACCATATATTTT. This sequence joins TRBV10-3 and TRBJ1-3, with no clear D. This CDR3 is built from 13 residues. The germline gives CDR1 ENHRY, CDR2 SYGVKD. Trimming pared 9 bases from V and 7 bases from J, leaving 16 bases between.

This clonotype came up once. The chain combines TRBV7-9 with TRBJ1-2; D is possibly TRBD1 (6 bases). The CDR3 sequence is 15 residues long. Trimming left V 5 bases short and J 6 bases short, with 19 bases between. Per germline, CDR1 SEHNR and CDR2 FQNEAQ (reference sequence). The CDR3 here is CASSGGGRGAHGYTF. In nucleotides, the CDR3 is TGTGCCAGCAGCGGTGGCGGCAGGGGTGCACATGGCTACACCTTC.

This clonotype has just a few counts. The DNA of the CDR3 is TGTGCCAGCAGCTTAGTTGGGACAGGGGAACAAGAGACCCAGTACTTC. This gives the protein CASSLVGTGEQETQYF. The J gene is TRBJ2-5, the V gene TRBV11-2, with TRBD1 matching 10 bases. The CDR3 has 16 amino acids. With 1 base clipped from V and 2 bases from J, the junction kept 4 bases outside the gene matches. Germline lookup yields CDR1 SGHAT and CDR2 FQNNGV.

This chain uses TRBV11-2 with TRBJ2-2; D is possibly TRBD1 (6 bases). V lost 5 bases, J lost 0 bases, and 13 bases lay in between. CDR3 size: 16 residues. CDR1 and CDR2 from the germline V gene are SGHAT and FQNNGV. CDR3: CASSRRQVANTGELFF. The CDR3 DNA reads TGTGCCAGCAGCCGACGACAGGTCGCGAACACCGGGGAGCTGTTTTTT.

The chain is built from TRBV7-3 and TRBJ2-7; D is uncertain. Trimming left V 0 bases short and J 0 bases short, with 15 bases between. Germline-derived CDR1 and CDR2 are SGHTA and FQGTGA. The CDR3 is 17 residues long. DNA for the CDR3: TGTGCCAGCAGCTTAACATGGCCCTCCGGCATCTCCTACGAGCAGTACTTC. Protein: CASSLTWPSGISYEQYF.

The chain couples TRBV28 to TRBJ2-7, with D tentatively TRBD1 (7 bases). Trimming cost V 4 bases and J 6 bases, with 16 bases left between them. Germline V CDR1 and CDR2: MDHEN, SYDVKM. The CDR3 has 14 residues. CDR3 in amino acids: CASSSGGPGGEQYF. CDR3 coding DNA: TGTGCCAGCAGTTCAGGGGGTCCCGGGGGCGAGCAGTACTTC. Filled out from reference TRBV28 and TRBJ2-7, the complete variable domain reads DVKVTQSSRYLVKRTGEKVFLECVQDMDHENMFWYRQDPGLGLRLIYFSYDVKMKEKGDIPEGYSVSREKKERFSLILESASTNQTSMYLCASSSGGPGGEQYFGPGTRLTVT.

This clonotype was counted between two and nine times. The rearrangement joins TRBV2 to TRBJ1-5; 7 nucleotides line up with TRBD1. The CDR3 is 14 residues long. V trimming: 6 bases; J trimming: 1 base; junction bases outside the gene matches: 3. Germline V lookup: CDR1 SNHLY, CDR2 FYNNEI. The CDR3 loop reads CASSQGESNQPQHF. DNA of the CDR3: TGTGCCAGCAGCCAGGGGGAGAGCAATCAGCCCCAGCATTTT.

The chain combines TRBV4-2 with TRBJ1-1; no clear D. The CDR3 is 13 amino acids. The V end lost 0 bases, the J end lost 2 bases, and 4 bases lay between the germline ends. Germline CDR1 is LGHNA and CDR2 is YNFKEQ. The CDR3 sequence: CASSQESNTEAFF. The CDR3 nucleotides read TGTGCCAGCAGCCAAGAAAGCAACACTGAAGCTTTCTTT.

V gene TRBV5-1 combines with J gene TRBJ2-3; TRBD1 is a possible D gene (7 bases). Germline loops: CDR1 SGHRS, CDR2 YFSETQ. Trimming took 4 bases from V and 2 from J, leaving 11 bases between them. The CDR3 totals 14 residues. The CDR3 is CASSQGGNTDTQYF. CDR3 DNA sequence: TGCGCCAGCAGCCAGGGGGGTAACACAGATACGCAGTATTTT.

The rearrangement joins TRBV6-1 to TRBJ1-5; no clear D gene. This CDR3 has 17 amino acids. The germline V gene has CDR1 MNHNS and CDR2 SASEGT. Trimming took off 0 bases at V and 0 bases at J, with 12 bases between the two ends. CDR3 coding DNA: TGTGCCAGCAGTGAAGCGAGAGAAGCTTATAGCAATCAGCCCCAGCATTTT. It codes for CASSEAREAYSNQPQHF.

This clonotype was recorded a few times. The chain carries TRBV7-3 and TRBJ1-1, with TRBD1 as a possible D gene (5 bases). The germline CDR1 and CDR2 sequences are SGHTA and FQGTGA. The CDR3 is 14 residues long. Trimming stripped 3 bases from V and 3 bases from J, with 11 bases between. The CDR3 reads CASSFGGFYTEAFF. CDR3 nucleotide sequence: TGTGCCAGCAGCTTCGGGGGATTTTACACTGAAGCTTTCTTT. The full variable domain, rest sourced from reference TRBV7-3 and TRBJ1-1, is GAGVSQTPSNKVTEKGKYVELRCDPISGHTALYWYRQSLGQGPEFLIYFQGTGAADDSGLPNDRFFAVRPEGSVSTLKIQRTERGDSAVYLCASSFGGFYTEAFFGQGTRLTVV.

This clonotype was observed a handful of times. The chain has TRBV20-1 and TRBJ2-1, with D unclear. The CDR3 contains 10 residues. V dropped 5 bases and J dropped 5 bases, with 4 bases sitting between them. Per germline, CDR1 DFQATT and CDR2 SNEGSKA (reference sequence). The CDR3, as DNA: TGCAGTGCTCTCAACAATGAGCAGTTCTTC. Translated, it gives CSALNNEQFF.

The chain joins TRBV5-1 to TRBJ1-1, with D possibly matching TRBD1 (6 bases). The V end was cut by 5 bases, the J end by 5 bases, with 22 bases between. The germline gives CDR1 SGHRS, CDR2 YFSETQ. The CDR3 runs to 16 residues. The CDR3 is CASRPTRGGSLTEAFF. CDR3 nucleotide sequence: TGCGCCAGCAGACCCACCCGGGGGGGCAGTTTGACTGAAGCTTTCTTT.

This clonotype was counted at least ten times. This chain joins TRBV5-1 and TRBJ1-1; D not resolved. CDR1 is SGHRS, CDR2 YFSETQ, per germline. V was pared by 0 bases and J by 8 bases, with 14 bases between. This CDR3 is built from 14 residues. Here the CDR3 reads CASSLGQVQEEAFF. Written as DNA, the CDR3 is TGCGCCAGCAGCTTGGGGCAGGTCCAGGAGGAAGCTTTCTTT.

This clonotype was picked up a small number of times. The V and J genes are TRBV18 and TRBJ2-1, with D perhaps TRBD2 (6 bases). Germline assignment: CDR1 KGHSH and CDR2 LQKENI. V lost 3 bases to trimming and J lost 9 bases, with 21 bases between them. This CDR3 region has 16 residues. Here the CDR3 DNA reads TGTGCCAGCTCACCGGTAGCGGCATCCCCCTCGAGTGAGCAGTTCTTC. Translating it yields CASSPVAASPSSEQFF.

The chain has TRBV5-8 and TRBJ2-3; 10 positions match TRBD2. Unmatched junction bases numbered 11, after V lost 4 bases and J lost 6 bases. The CDR3 runs 16 residues. Germline CDR1 is SGHTS and CDR2 is YDEGEE. The CDR3 protein is CASSPGTSAFLDTQYF. The CDR3 DNA reads as TGTGCCAGCAGCCCCGGGACTAGCGCTTTTCTTGATACGCAGTATTTT.

This sequence joins TRBV7-9 and TRBJ2-2, with D tentatively TRBD1 (6 bases). V was pared by 10 bases and J by 2 bases, with 14 bases between. The CDR3 runs to 14 residues. Germline lookup yields CDR1 SEHNR and CDR2 FQNEAQ (reference sequence). The CDR3 loop is CATNHRENTGELFF. CDR3 bases: TGTGCCACCAACCACAGGGAAAACACCGGGGAGCTGTTTTTT.

This chain links TRBV6-1 with TRBJ2-3; 7 bases align to TRBD2. This CDR3 is built from 15 residues. Germline trimming cut 10 bases from V and 5 bases from J; bases unmatched to any gene: 15. Germline V CDR1 and CDR2: MNHNS, SASEGT. CDR3 sequence: CATWETSRRGDTQYF. CDR3 sequence (DNA): TGTGCCACCTGGGAGACTAGCCGGCGAGGAGATACGCAGTATTTT.

The chain combines TRBV6-1 with TRBJ1-1; unclear D gene. Trimming removed 7 bases from V and 4 bases from J, with 13 bases in between. The CDR3 has 13 amino acids. Germline CDR1 and CDR2: MNHNS and SASEGT. This CDR3 is CASKTSWATEAFF. The CDR3 DNA follows: TGTGCCAGCAAAACCAGCTGGGCCACTGAAGCTTTCTTT.

CDR3 amino acids: CASRQSSTRGTDTQYF. The CDR3 nucleotides read TGTGCCAGCAGACAGAGTAGTACCAGGGGCACAGATACGCAGTATTTT. The rearrangement uses TRBV7-3 and TRBJ2-3; D may be TRBD1 (5 bases). V dropped 6 bases and J dropped 1 base, with 17 bases sitting between them. CDR3 size: 16 residues. CDR1 is SGHTA, CDR2 FQGTGA, per germline.

The chain joins TRBV6-1 to TRBJ2-7; D possibly corresponds to TRBD1 (6 bases). This CDR3 contains 14 residues. V was clipped by 6 bases and J by 0 bases, with 12 bases between them. Germline V lookup: CDR1 MNHNS, CDR2 SASEGT. The CDR3 region is CASRKGVYSYEQYF. CDR3 sequence (DNA): TGTGCCAGCAGGAAGGGGGTTTACTCCTACGAGCAGTACTTC.

This clonotype appeared many times. This rearrangement joins TRBV20-1 to TRBJ2-1; 9 nucleotides line up with TRBD1. The CDR3 contains 15 residues. Germline V gives CDR1 DFQATT, CDR2 SNEGSKA (reference sequence). After removal of 7 bases from V and 4 bases from J, the junction contained 11 bases not matched to a gene. Here the CDR3 reads CSVSIGDRAYNEQFF. Here the CDR3 DNA reads TGCAGTGTTTCCATAGGGGACAGGGCTTACAATGAGCAGTTCTTC.

The rearrangement joins TRBV4-1 to TRBJ2-1; no definite D call. Trimming cost V 1 base and J 15 bases, with 16 bases left between them. Germline V gene lookup returns CDR1 MGHRA and CDR2 YSYEKL. The CDR3 runs 13 residues. CDR3 amino acids: CASSQASASRVFF. CDR3 bases: TGCGCCAGCAGCCAAGCCTCGGCGTCTAGGGTGTTCTTC.

This clonotype was picked up many times. The chain links TRBV5-1 to TRBJ2-2; no clear D gene. The V end lost 0 bases, the J end lost 4 bases, and 10 bases lay between the germline ends. From germline, CDR1 is SGHRS and CDR2 YFSETQ. The CDR3 runs to 15 residues. In DNA, the CDR3 is TGCGCCAGCAGCTTGGTCGCAAGGGCCACCGGGGAGCTGTTTTTT. Translation gives CASSLVARATGELFF.

This clonotype was observed at least ten times. The chain employs TRBV12-3 or TRBV12-4 and TRBJ2-1, with a weak D call TRBD2 (6 bases). The CDR3 is 16 residues long. Trimming pared 3 bases from V and 7 bases from J, leaving 19 bases between. The CDR3 here is CASSFPGGPRRNEQFF. The CDR3 DNA reads as TGTGCCAGCAGTTTCCCCGGAGGGCCCAGGCGGAATGAGCAGTTCTTC.

The rearrangement joins TRBV7-2 to TRBJ2-1, with TRBD2 as a possible D gene (6 bases). The CDR3 totals 18 residues. V lost 4 bases and J lost 6, with 25 bases in between. Germline assignment: CDR1 SGHTA and CDR2 FQGNSA. The CDR3 DNA sequence: TGTGCCAGCAGCTCAGGGCCGGCGGACTACGGGCGGTTCAATGAGCAGTTCTTC. The encoded protein is CASSSGPADYGRFNEQFF. Full variable domain (remainder filled in from reference TRBV7-2 and TRBJ2-1): GAGVSQSPSNKVTEKGKDVELRCDPISGHTALYWYRQSLGQGLEFLIYFQGNSAPDKSGLPSDRFSAERTGGSVSTLTIQRTQQEDSAVYLCASSSGPADYGRFNEQFFGPGTRLTVL.

This clonotype was found a few times. This sequence joins TRBV3-1 and TRBJ2-1; D unclear. Per germline, CDR1 LGHDT and CDR2 YNNKEL (reference sequence). The V end lost 4 bases, the J end lost 3 bases, and 4 bases lay between the germline ends. This CDR3 has 12 residues. The DNA of the CDR3 is TGTGCCAGCAGCCGTTACTACAATGAGCAGTTCTTC. Translation: CASSRYYNEQFF.

This clonotype was counted at least ten times. The rearrangement joins TRBV12-3 or TRBV12-4 to TRBJ2-7; 9 bases are shared with TRBD1. V lost 6 bases to trimming and J lost 3 bases; unmatched junction nucleotides: 3. This CDR3 is 13 amino acids long. The CDR3 loop is CASSRDRDYEQYF. The CDR3 DNA follows: TGTGCCAGCAGCCGGGACAGGGACTACGAGCAGTACTTC.

The CDR3 region is CASSQYGTSGSILEEQYF. The CDR3 bases are TGCGCCAGCAGCCAGTACGGGACTAGCGGGAGCATACTAGAAGAGCAGTACTTC. The chain combines TRBV4-3 with TRBJ2-7, with 14 bases matching TRBD2. V lost 3 bases and J lost 7; bases outside the gene matches: 14. Germline CDR1 is LGHNA and CDR2 is YSLEER. This CDR3 is built from 18 residues.